This T cell receptor (beta chain) derives from a study of blood T cell repertoires in COVID-19. Study information: PBMCs, B-cell-depleted T cells, or T cells were the source of the cDNA or gDNA that made up the material.

Profiled with immunoSEQ multiplex PCR; TCRdb holds only in-frame clones, not every one. The sample records 300,000 or so clones, approximately 90% being singletons. Only one count was recorded for this clone. The CDR3 is 17 amino acids. The J segment lost 2 bases and the V segment lost 1 base, leaving 6 bases of the junction unmatched. Germline V gene lookup returns CDR1 SGHVS and CDR2 FQNEAQ. The chain joins TRBV7-8 to TRBJ1-3; 9 bases map to TRBD1. Material: peripheral blood. The receptor was isolated from a woman in her thirties or forties with acute or convalescent COVID-19. CDR3 loop: CASSLDGTGRTGNTIYF. In DNA form, the CDR3 reads TGTGCCAGCAGCTTAGACGGGACAGGGAGGACTGGAAACACCATATATTTT.